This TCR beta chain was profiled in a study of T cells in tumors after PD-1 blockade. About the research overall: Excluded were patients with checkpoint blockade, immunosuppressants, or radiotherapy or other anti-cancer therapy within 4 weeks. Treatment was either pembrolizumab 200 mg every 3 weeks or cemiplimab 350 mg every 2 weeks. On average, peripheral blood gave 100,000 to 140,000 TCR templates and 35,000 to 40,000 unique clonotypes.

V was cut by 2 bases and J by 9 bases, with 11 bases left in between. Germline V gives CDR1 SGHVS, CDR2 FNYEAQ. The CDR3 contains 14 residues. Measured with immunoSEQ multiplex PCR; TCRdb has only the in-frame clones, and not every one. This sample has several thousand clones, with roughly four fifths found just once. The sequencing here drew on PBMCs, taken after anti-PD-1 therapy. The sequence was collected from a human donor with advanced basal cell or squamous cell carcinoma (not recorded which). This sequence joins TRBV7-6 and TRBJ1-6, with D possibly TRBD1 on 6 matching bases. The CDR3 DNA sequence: TGTGCCAGCAGCTTAAGGCAAGGGGGTTCACCCCTCCACTTT. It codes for CASSLRQGGSPLHF.